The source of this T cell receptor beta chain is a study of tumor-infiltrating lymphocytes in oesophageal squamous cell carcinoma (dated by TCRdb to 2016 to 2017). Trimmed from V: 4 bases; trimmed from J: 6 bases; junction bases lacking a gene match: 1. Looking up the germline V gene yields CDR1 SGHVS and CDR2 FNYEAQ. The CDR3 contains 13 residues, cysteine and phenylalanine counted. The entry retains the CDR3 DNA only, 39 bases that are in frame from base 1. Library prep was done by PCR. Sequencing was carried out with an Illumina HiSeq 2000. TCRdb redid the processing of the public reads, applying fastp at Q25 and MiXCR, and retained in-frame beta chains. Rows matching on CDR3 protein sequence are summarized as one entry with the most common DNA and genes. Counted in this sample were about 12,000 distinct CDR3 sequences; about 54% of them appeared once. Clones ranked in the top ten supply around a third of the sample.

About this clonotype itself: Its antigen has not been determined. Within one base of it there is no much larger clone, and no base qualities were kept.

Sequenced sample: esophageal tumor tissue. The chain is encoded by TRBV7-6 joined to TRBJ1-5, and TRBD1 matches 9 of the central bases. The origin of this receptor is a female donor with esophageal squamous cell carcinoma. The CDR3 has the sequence CASSWGQGQPQHF. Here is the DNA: TGTGCCAGCAGCTGGGGACAGGGTCAGCCCCAGCATTTT.